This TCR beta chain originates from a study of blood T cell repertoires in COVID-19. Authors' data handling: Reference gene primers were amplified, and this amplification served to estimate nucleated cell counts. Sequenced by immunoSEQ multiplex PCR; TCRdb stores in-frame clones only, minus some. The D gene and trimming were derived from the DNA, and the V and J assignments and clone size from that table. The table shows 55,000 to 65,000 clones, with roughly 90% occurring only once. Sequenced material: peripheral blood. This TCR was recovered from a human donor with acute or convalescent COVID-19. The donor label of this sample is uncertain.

CDR3 protein: CASSALATELQYF. The CDR3 nucleotides read TGTGCCAGCAGTGCTCTAGCGACGGAGCTACAGTACTTC. The J gene is TRBJ2-5, the V gene TRBV12-3 or TRBV12-4, with TRBD2 as a possible D gene (6 bases). CDR3 size: 13 residues. With 5 bases removed from V and 11 bases from J, the gap between germline ends came to 18 bases.